This entry concerns a single T cell receptor (beta chain). The sample originates from a study of blood T cell repertoires in COVID-19. Study as a whole: COVID-19 samples collected from the United States, Italy and Spain covered acute and convalescent phases. PBMCs, B-cell-depleted T cells, or T cells provided the cDNA or gDNA that made up the material.

As handled by the study authors: Estimates of nucleated cell counts were drawn from the amplification of reference gene primers. Sequencing was performed with immunoSEQ multiplex PCR; in TCRdb, only in-frame clones are kept and a portion is missing. V, J and clone size were drawn from that table, and D and trimming were deduced from the DNA. The repertoire consists of some 230,000 clones, with 84% occurring once and the leading ten covering 5.1%. Trimming cost V 5 bases and J 0 bases; bases outside gene matches: 10. This CDR3 contains 16 residues. Germline CDR1 MNHEY, CDR2 SMNVEV (reference sequence).

The TCR originated in a woman aged 55-75 years who had recovered from COVID-19. The J gene is TRBJ2-7, the V gene TRBV27, with 7 bases that match TRBD1. Sequencing was done on a sample of peripheral blood. The CDR3 reads CASSLLLRDSSYEQYF. CDR3 DNA: TGTGCCAGCAGTCTACTACTCCGGGACAGCTCCTACGAGCAGTACTTC.